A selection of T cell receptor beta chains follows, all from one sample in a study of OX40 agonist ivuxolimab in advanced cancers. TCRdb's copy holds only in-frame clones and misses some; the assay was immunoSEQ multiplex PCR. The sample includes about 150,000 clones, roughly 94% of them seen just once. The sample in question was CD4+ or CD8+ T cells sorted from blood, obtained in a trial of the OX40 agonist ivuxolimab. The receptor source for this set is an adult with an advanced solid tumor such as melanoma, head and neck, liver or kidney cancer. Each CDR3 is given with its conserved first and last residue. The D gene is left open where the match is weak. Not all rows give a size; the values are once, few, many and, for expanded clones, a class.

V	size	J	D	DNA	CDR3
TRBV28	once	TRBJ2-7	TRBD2	TGTGCCAGCAGAACTAGCGGGAGCGGGGGGGAGCAGTACTTC	CASRTSGSGGEQYF
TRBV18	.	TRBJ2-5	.	TGTGCCAGCTCCCGTGCAGGCCCAGAGACCCAGTACTTC	CASSRAGPETQYF
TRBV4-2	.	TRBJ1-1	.	TGTGCCAGCAGAAGATCCCCGGACACTGAAGCTTTCTTT	CASRRSPDTEAFF
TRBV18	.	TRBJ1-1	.	TGTGCCAGCTCACCATGGGCAGGGAGCCTGAACACTGAAGCTTTCTTT	CASSPWAGSLNTEAFF
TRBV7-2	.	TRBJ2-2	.	TGTGCCAGCAGCCCGCCTGGGGGTCCCTCCCGGGAGCTGTTTTTT	CASSPPGGPSRELFF
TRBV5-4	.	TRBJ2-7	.	TGTGCCAGCAGCTTCGACAGCCTGGGGCAGTACTTC	CASSFDSLGQYF
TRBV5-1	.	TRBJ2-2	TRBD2	TGCGCCAGCAGCCACCGAAACCTTAGGGACCGAGACCCTAGCGGGACAGCCACCGGGGAGCTGTTTTTT	CASSHRNLRDRDPSGTATGELFF
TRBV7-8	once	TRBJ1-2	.	TGTGCCAGCAGCTTAGTAAGGGGAGCACCTAACTATGGCTACACCTTC	CASSLVRGAPNYGYTF
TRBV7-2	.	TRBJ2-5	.	TGTGCCAGCAGCTTAGGAGTGCGTGAGACCCAGTACTTC	CASSLGVRETQYF
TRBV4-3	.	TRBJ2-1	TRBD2	TGCGCCAGCAGCCAGGAGGGAGGGAATGAGCAGTTCTTC	CASSQEGGNEQFF
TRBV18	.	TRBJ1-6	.	TGTGCCAGCTCACCACGTTCATCCTCAGGGGCGTCCTATAATTCACCCCTCCACTTT	CASSPRSSSGASYNSPLHF
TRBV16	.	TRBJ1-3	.	TGTGCCAGCAGCCAATCGGGAAACACCATATATTTT	CASSQSGNTIYF
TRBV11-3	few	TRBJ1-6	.	TGTGCCAGCAGCCGCGGTAATAATTCACCCCTCCACTTT	CASSRGNNSPLHF
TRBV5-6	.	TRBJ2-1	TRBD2	TGTGCCAGCAGCTCCGGGACTAGCCACTACAATGAGCAGTTCTTC	CASSSGTSHYNEQFF
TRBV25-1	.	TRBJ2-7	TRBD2	TGTGCCAGCAGTGAAGTAACTAGCGGGAGGGGCGAGCAGTACTTC	CASSEVTSGRGEQYF
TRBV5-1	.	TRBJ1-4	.	TGCGCCAGCAGCTTCCAGGGGCGACGGGGTGAAAAACTGTTTTTT	CASSFQGRRGEKLFF
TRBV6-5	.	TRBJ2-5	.	TGTGCCAGCAGCGCAGATGGGCGTCTCCAAGAGACCCAGTACTTC	CASSADGRLQETQYF
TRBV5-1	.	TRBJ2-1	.	TGCGCCAGCAGCCAATCTATGGGCGAGCAGTTCTTC	CASSQSMGEQFF
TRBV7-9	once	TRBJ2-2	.	TGTGCCAGCAGCCCACGCGGGAACACCGGGGAGCTGTTTTTT	CASSPRGNTGELFF
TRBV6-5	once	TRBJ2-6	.	TGTGCCAGCAGTTACTCGAGAGGTGCTGGGGCCAACGTCCTGACTTTC	CASSYSRGAGANVLTF
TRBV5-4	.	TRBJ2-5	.	TGTGCCAGCAGCTTGGCCGGGGCGAGTGAGACCCAGTACTTC	CASSLAGASETQYF
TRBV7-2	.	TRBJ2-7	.	TGTGCCAGCAGCTTAGATTGGGAGACCGAGCAGTACTTC	CASSLDWETEQYF
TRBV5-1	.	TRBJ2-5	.	TGCGCCAGCAGCTTGGTGACGATGGAGGAGACCCAGTACTTC	CASSLVTMEETQYF
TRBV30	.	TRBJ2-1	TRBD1	TGTGCCTGGGAACCGGGACAGCCAGGAACCTACAATGAGCAGTTCTTC	CAWEPGQPGTYNEQFF
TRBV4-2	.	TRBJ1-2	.	TGTGCCAGCAGCCAAGACGCGTCACAGGAGAATAACTATGGCTACACCTTC	CASSQDASQENNYGYTF
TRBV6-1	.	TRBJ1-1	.	TGTGCCAGCAGCCAGGGGAGGAACACTGAAGCTTTCTTT	CASSQGRNTEAFF
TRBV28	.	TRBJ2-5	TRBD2	TGTGCCAGTACAGGGACTAGCGGTTACCAAGAGACCCAGTACTTC	CASTGTSGYQETQYF
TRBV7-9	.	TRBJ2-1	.	TGTGCCAGCAGCCCATGGACTATCCGTGTGCGGATCTCCTACAATGAGCAGTTCTTC	CASSPWTIRVRISYNEQFF
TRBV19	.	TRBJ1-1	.	TGTGCCAGTAGTCTGCGGGCCATGAACACTGAAGCTTTCTTT	CASSLRAMNTEAFF
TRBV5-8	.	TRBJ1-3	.	TGTGCCAGCAGCGTGGGACCCTCTGGAAACACCATATATTTT	CASSVGPSGNTIYF
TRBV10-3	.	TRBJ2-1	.	TGTGCCATCAGTGGGCAGAACACCTACAATGAGCAGTTCTTC	CAISGQNTYNEQFF
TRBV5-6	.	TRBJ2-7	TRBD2	TGTGCCAGCAGCTTGACTAGCGGGAGTTACGAGCAGTACTTC	CASSLTSGSYEQYF
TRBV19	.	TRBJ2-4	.	TGTGCCAGTAGTATCGGACCGCCCCGGGGCATTCAGTACTTC	CASSIGPPRGIQYF
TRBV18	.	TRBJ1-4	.	TGTGCCAGCTCACCACTCACAGGGAGGGCTAATGAAAAACTGTTTTTT	CASSPLTGRANEKLFF
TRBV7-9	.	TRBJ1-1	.	TGTGCCAGCAGCTTGGTACGGAACACTGAAGCTTTCTTT	CASSLVRNTEAFF
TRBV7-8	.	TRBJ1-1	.	TGTGCCAGCAGCTTACCAACAGGGATCCACTCTGAAGCTTTCTTT	CASSLPTGIHSEAFF
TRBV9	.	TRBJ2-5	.	TGTGCCAGCAGCGCACAGGCCTACCAAGAGACCCAGTACTTC	CASSAQAYQETQYF
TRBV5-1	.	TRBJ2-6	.	TGCGCCAGCAGCTTAACAGGGTCTGGGGCCAACGTCCTGACTTTC	CASSLTGSGANVLTF
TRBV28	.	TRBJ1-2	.	TGTGCCAGCGGTCTGGCAGGAATCTATGGCTACACCTTC	CASGLAGIYGYTF
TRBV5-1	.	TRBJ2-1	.	TGCGCCAGCAGCTTGGCACAGGGCACCTCCTACAATGAGCAGTTCTTC	CASSLAQGTSYNEQFF